This T cell receptor (beta chain) was obtained from a study of blood T cells in healthy people across ages. Points from the study as a whole: Diversity estimated from one million T cells was considered an underestimate. Diversity was higher, and naive CD4+ cells more numerous, in long-lived donors than in aged donors.

PCR was performed a second time for about 7 to 12 cycles using a sample-barcoded 5' primer and a J-beta primer mix. Sequencing yielded, for each sample, at least 3 million paired-end reads carrying CDR3. MiXCR was run by TCRdb on the 5' RACE reads, yielding one entry per CDR3 protein. In the table there are 1.8 million or so distinct CDR3 sequences, about two fifths of which are singletons. This clonotype came up a few times. Antigen unknown. The TCR originated in a human donor in good health. The sample was blood.

The CDR3 spells CASSPRGVTGYGYTF. In DNA, the CDR3 is TGTGCCAGCAGCCCCCGGGGGGTTACGGGCTATGGCTACACCTTC. V is TRBV7-2 and J is TRBJ1-2; TRBD1 might be the D (5 bases). Germline-derived CDR1 and CDR2 are SGHTA and FQGNSA. The CDR3 contains 15 residues. V lost 5 bases to trimming and J lost 4 bases, with 17 bases between them.